This T cell receptor beta chain appears in the sequencing data of a study of OX40 agonist ivuxolimab in advanced cancers. Across the whole study: The study reported partial responses in three patients: one hepatocellular carcinoma, two cutaneous melanoma.

TCRdb's table, derived via immunoSEQ multiplex PCR, lists solely in-frame clones and lacks some. The table lists tens of thousands of clones, more than 70% of them singletons. Study-wide findings and caveats: In the expanded peripheral T cells, antigen specificity was never determined. Several nonresponders also turned out to have low normalized T-cell clonal expansion.

Patients with a history of autoimmune disease or on systemic immunosuppression were excluded. Germline V gene lookup returns CDR1 LNHDA and CDR2 SQIVND (reference sequence). The CDR3 loop spans 12 amino acids. Trimming took off 1 base at V and 6 bases at J, with 5 bases between the two ends. Details on this clone: The antigen is undetermined.

The receptor was derived from an adult with an advanced solid tumor such as melanoma, head and neck, liver or kidney cancer. This rearrangement joins TRBV19 to TRBJ2-3; D is unclear. The sample in question was CD4+ or CD8+ T cells sorted from blood, obtained in a trial of the OX40 agonist ivuxolimab. In DNA form, the CDR3 reads TGTGCCAGTAGTATAGGGTTGGATACGCAGTATTTT. It translates to CASSIGLDTQYF.